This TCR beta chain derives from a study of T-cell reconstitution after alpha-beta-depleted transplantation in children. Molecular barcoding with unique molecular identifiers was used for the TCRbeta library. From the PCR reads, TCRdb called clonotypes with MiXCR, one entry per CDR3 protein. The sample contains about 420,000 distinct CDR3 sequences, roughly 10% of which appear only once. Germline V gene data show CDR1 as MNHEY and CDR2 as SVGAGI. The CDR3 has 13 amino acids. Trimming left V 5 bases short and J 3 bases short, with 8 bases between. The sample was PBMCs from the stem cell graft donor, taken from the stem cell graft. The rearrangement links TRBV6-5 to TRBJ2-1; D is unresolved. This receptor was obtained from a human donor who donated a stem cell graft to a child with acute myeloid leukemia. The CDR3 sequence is CASSLRIYNEQFF. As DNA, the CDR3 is TGTGCCAGCAGTCTACGGATCTACAATGAGCAGTTCTTC.